The sequence of this TCR beta chain was determined in a study of T cells in Graves' hyperthyroidism and ophthalmopathy (dated by TCRdb to about 2019). With regard to the full study: Peripheral blood samples were taken at initial diagnosis, before any treatment was given. The 85 to 100 discovery patients were randomly split 7:3 into training and test sets. According to the paper, TCR Vbeta CDR3 sequencing was carried out on over 130 peripheral blood samples, which came from under 50 ophthalmopathy, under 80 hyperthyroidism and approximately 17 progressor patients. After blood sampling, hyperthyroidism patients were treated with methimazole at a starting dose of 30 mg daily, and ophthalmopathy patients were treated with high-dose intravenous methylprednisolone. Prospective prediction of ophthalmopathy was tested in an independent validation cohort of under 20 hyperthyroidism patients and some 17 patients who later progressed to ophthalmopathy. To identify TCR V-J signatures that set the groups apart, the researchers used a discovery cohort of roughly 100 patients, made up of 40 to 45 with Graves' ophthalmopathy and around 58 with stable Graves' hyperthyroidism. The study also compared thyroid tissue and blood T-cell repertoires from several Graves' hyperthyroidism patients. What the authors observed across the whole study: Most expanded thyroid clonotypes (frequency above 0.001) were also detected in blood, suggesting blood repertoires may reflect thyroid immune responses. Ophthalmopathy was separated from stable hyperthyroidism by a 13 V-J signature model, with 85% to 90% sensitivity and just over 81% specificity obtained in cross-validation and 80%/75% obtained in testing. In validation, progression to ophthalmopathy was predicted by the model with 70.59% sensitivity and 72% to 80% specificity, a median of 6.5 months before onset. No statistical method was used to set the sample size in advance, and investigators knew the group allocation.

This clonotype was seen a few times. Its antigen specificity is not known. Its ends do not fully match the called genes, so a read error is possible. The CDR3 numbers 17 residues from cysteine through phenylalanine. Left in the record is the CDR3 DNA by itself, 51 bases read in frame from the first base. Sequences MNHNS (CDR1) and SASEGT (CDR2) are obtained from the germline V gene. TCR beta CDR3 regions were amplified from RNA transcripts. The first round of RT-PCR for the TCR CDR3 was performed with the HTBI primer set and the Qiagen OneStep RT-PCR kit. The libraries were constructed in a second round of multiplex PCR and then size-selected and purified. The libraries were sequenced on an Illumina HiSeq2000 using paired-end 100 bp reads. The study's processing was this. SOAPnuke was used to process the raw data, throwing out any read that contained adapters or uncalled bases, had a mean Phred below 15, or lacked an exact constant-primer or identifier match. High-quality paired reads were merged using COPE v1.2.5, and each unique nucleotide sequence was defined as a clonotype. Clonotypes were aligned to IMGT TRBV, TRBD and TRBJ reference segments using MiTCR v1.1. The analysis included only V-J combinations with a frequency above 0.0001, which together covered roughly 99% of the repertoires. The TCS score was defined as the ratio of F50 (clonal expansion) to E x V (chaos), calculated using BLOSUM62-based TCRdist between CDR3 peptides within each V-J. Welch's t-statistics and random forest reduced just over 500 V-J features to 10 to 15, which were used in a naive Bayes classifier (R e1071). TCRdb trimmed public reads at Q25 via fastp, called clones via MiXCR and kept in-frame beta chains. Rows with one shared CDR3 protein collapse into an entry with the most common genes and DNA. These V and J calls originate from TCRdb's pipeline instead of the authors' own analysis. This sample is represented by around 700,000 distinct CDR3 sequences; roughly a sixth of them were singletons. Roughly 17% of the sample goes to the ten largest clones.

Hyperthyroidism patients were newly diagnosed, with disease duration under 2 months, and aged 18 to 65 years. Any patient with an uncontrolled infection, another autoimmune disease, pregnancy or lactation was excluded. Clinical symptoms, serum thyroxine and TRAb, thyroid ultrasound, and orbital computed tomography formed the basis for the diagnoses. For progressor patients, blood was drawn at the first diagnosis of hyperthyroidism, before any ophthalmopathy symptoms had appeared. PBMCs were separated from roughly 9.3 ml of fresh peripheral blood using Ficoll-Paque density gradient centrifugation. Progressor patients were initially diagnosed with Graves' hyperthyroidism and developed ophthalmopathy during follow-up. Trizol reagent was used to extract total RNA, and RNA quality was then checked on an Agilent 2100 Bioanalyzer.

Sequencing was carried out using blood. The chain was built from TRBV6-1 and TRBJ1-1; TRBD1 is a possible D gene, resting on 5 matching bases. This clonotype was sampled from a woman aged 45-60 years with Graves' hyperthyroidism that later progressed to Graves' ophthalmopathy. CDR3 reads: CASSEVPQLPTDTGAFF. The sequenced DNA: TGTGCCAGCAGTGAAGTTCCCCAACTCCCGACGGACACTGGAGCTTTCTTT.